The present T cell receptor beta chain was sequenced within a study of blood T cells in healthy people across ages. Study information: Every two T cells gave about one barcoded beta molecule via template switching.

Concerning this clonotype: Its antigen is currently unknown.

PCR was performed a second time for 7 to 11 cycles using a sample-barcoded 5' primer and a J-beta primer mix. Tags on each cDNA molecule came from a template-switch adaptor with 12 random nucleotides. TCRdb processed the 5' RACE reads anew with MiXCR; each CDR3 protein has one entry. The sample consists of 650,000 to 1,000,000 distinct CDR3 sequences, roughly 35% of them appearing once. The study, taken as a whole, reports: Researchers said unsorted PBMCs prevented a conclusive naive versus antigen-experienced comparison.

The CDR3 extends over 14 amino acids. V lost 5 bases to trimming and J lost 5 bases, with 15 bases between them. Germline V gene lookup returns CDR1 SGHTA and CDR2 FQGNSA. The donors, aged roughly 6 to 90, were healthy Caucasians from Russia. This clonotype originated in a man younger than 35 in good health. The chain has TRBV7-2 and TRBJ2-5; a weak D match, TRBD2 (6 bases). The material sequenced was blood. The CDR3 nucleotides are TGTGCCAGCAGCGCTATAGCGGCAGAGGAGACCCAGTACTTC. This encodes CASSAIAAEETQYF. The full variable domain, with the rest looked up from reference TRBV7-2 and TRBJ2-5, is GAGVSQSPSNKVTEKGKDVELRCDPISGHTALYWYRQSLGQGLEFLIYFQGNSAPDKSGLPSDRFSAERTGGSVSTLTIQRTQQEDSAVYLCASSAIAAEETQYFGPGTRLLVL.